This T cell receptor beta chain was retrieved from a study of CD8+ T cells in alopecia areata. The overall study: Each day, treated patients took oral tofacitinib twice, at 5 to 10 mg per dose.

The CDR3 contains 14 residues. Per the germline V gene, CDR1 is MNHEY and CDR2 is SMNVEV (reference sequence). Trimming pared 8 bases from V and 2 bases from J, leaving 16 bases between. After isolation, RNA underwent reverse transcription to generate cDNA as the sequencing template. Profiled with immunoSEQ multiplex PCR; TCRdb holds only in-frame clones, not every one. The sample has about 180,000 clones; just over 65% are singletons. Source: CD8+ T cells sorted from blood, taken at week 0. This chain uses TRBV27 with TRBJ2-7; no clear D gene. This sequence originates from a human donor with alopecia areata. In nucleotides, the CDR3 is TGTGCCAGCCGGGTAGGTCCTGGAGCCTACGAGCAGTACTTC. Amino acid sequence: CASRVGPGAYEQYF.